Sequencing of this T cell receptor beta chain was carried out in a study of graft-versus-host responses after intestinal transplantation. About the study: Among the recipients, all got anti-thymocyte globulin induction and then tacrolimus and steroids for about 3 years.

Germline-derived CDR1 and CDR2 are MGHRA and YSYEKL. The CDR3 totals 20 residues. The V end was cut by 0 bases, the J end by 2 bases, with 22 bases between. The table came from immunoSEQ multiplex PCR; TCRdb's copy has only in-frame clones and leaves some out. The table lists about 9,300 clones, about 90% of them singletons. This chain joins TRBV4-1 and TRBJ1-4; D is perhaps TRBD1 (5 bases). This TCR was sampled from a human patient who received an intestinal transplant, so some T cells may come from the graft donor. Sequences were derived from PBMCs, sampled approximately 46 days after intestinal transplant. The CDR3 protein is CASSQDLGAWRLRTNEKLFF. The CDR3 nucleotides are TGCGCCAGCAGCCAAGACCTAGGGGCATGGCGGTTACGGACTAATGAAAAACTGTTTTTT.